This TCR beta chain was captured by sequencing in a study of T cell responses to AZD1222 COVID-19 vaccine. Study results and caveats: Breadth and depth of Spike-specific TCRs rose after two AZD1222 doses.

Trimming took off 4 bases at V and 4 bases at J, with 6 bases between the two ends. The CDR3 runs to 13 residues. The germline V gene has CDR1 SGHRS and CDR2 YFSETQ. Here immunoSEQ multiplex PCR was the method, and the copy in TCRdb shows in-frame clones only, minus some. This table has about 140,000 clones, roughly 88% appearing once. For this clone: Its cognate antigen is unknown.

Second doses that came at about 4 or about 12 weeks were put together. The origin of this receptor is an adult who received the AZD1222 COVID-19 vaccine. The genes are TRBV5-1 and TRBJ2-6; possibly TRBD2 for D (5 bases). The source was peripheral blood, collected 28 days after the second AZD1222 dose. This CDR3 is CASSPGGANVLTF. Here the CDR3 DNA reads TGCGCCAGCAGCCCGGGAGGGGCCAACGTCCTGACTTTC.